This passage covers 23 T cell receptor beta chains from one sample sequenced in a study of identical twins. One entry per CDR3 protein, called by TCRdb with MiXCR from the 5' RACE reads. Of 350,000 to 600,000 distinct CDR3 sequences listed, approximately 15% are singletons. This sample also appeared in a second study, on yellow fever vaccine responses in identical twins.

Sequencing input: CD4+ T cells sorted from blood. The receptors come from a young woman in good health.

This clonotype turned up a few times. The genes are TRBV20-1 and TRBJ2-3; possibly TRBD1 for D (5 bases). Trimming removed 3 bases at V and 6 bases at J, with 7 bases between. This CDR3 comprises 11 residues. Germline V gives CDR1 DFQATT, CDR2 SNEGSKA (reference sequence). The CDR3 DNA is TGCAGTGCTAGTCCAGGGGATACGCAGTATTTT. It translates to CSASPGDTQYF.

V usage is TRBV3-1 and J usage is TRBJ2-7; 14 bases fit TRBD2. Germline values: CDR1 LGHDT, CDR2 YNNKEL (reference sequence). The length of the CDR3 is 15 residues. The V and J ends lost 2 bases and 9 bases, in that order; junction bases with no gene match: 6. CDR3 loop: CASSQKTSGGAPQYF. The CDR3 DNA reads TGTGCCAGCAGCCAAAAGACTAGCGGGGGGGCTCCGCAGTACTTC.

The genes are TRBV5-1 and TRBJ2-1; D remains unclear. Germline V gene lookup returns CDR1 SGHRS and CDR2 YFSETQ. V lost 4 bases and J 8 bases, leaving 16 bases between the germline ends. This CDR3 contains 14 residues. The CDR3 coding sequence is TGCGCCAGCAGCCCGCTTACAGAAATTCATGAGCAGTTCTTC. Its protein is CASSPLTEIHEQFF.

This clonotype was observed at least ten times. This chain links TRBV10-3 with TRBJ2-3, with TRBD1 as a possible D gene (5 bases). Trimming left V 7 bases short and J 1 base short, with 18 bases between. Germline CDR1 reads ENHRY; CDR2 reads SYGVKD. The CDR3 has 16 amino acids. The chain's CDR3 is CAITQGTGVGTDTQYF. The CDR3 bases are TGTGCCATCACTCAGGGAACCGGTGTTGGCACAGATACGCAGTATTTT.

This chain uses TRBV21-1 with TRBJ2-2; the D call in the table, TRBD1, was not verified against the DNA. TRBV21-1 is tagged as a pseudogene. This CDR3 comprises 17 residues. CDR3 residues: CASSKSEAARDTGELFF. CDR3 DNA: TGTGCCAGCAGCAAATCCGAGGCCGCCAGGGACACCGGGGAGCTGTTTTTT.

A few counts support this clonotype. The V gene is TRBV5-1, the J gene TRBJ2-3; 9 bases agree with TRBD1. Germline CDR1 reads SGHRS; CDR2 reads YFSETQ. Trimming at V came to 0 bases and at J to 4 bases, leaving 6 bases not matched to a gene. This CDR3 has 16 amino acids. CDR3 DNA sequence: TGCGCCAGCAGCTTGGGAGGGACAGGGCAGGCAGATACGCAGTATTTT. Translated: CASSLGGTGQADTQYF.

This chain links TRBV9 with TRBJ2-5; D not resolved. V was trimmed by 3 bases and J by 5 bases, leaving 14 bases between them. The germline CDR1 and CDR2 sequences are SGDLS and YYNGEE. CDR3 length: 14 residues. The CDR3 DNA reads as TGTGCCAGCAGCGCCTCATACAATAGGGAGACCCAGTACTTC. Residues: CASSASYNRETQYF.

This clonotype was detected a few times. The chain joins TRBV30 to TRBJ2-1, with D perhaps TRBD2 (6 bases). V was cut by 0 bases and J by 3 bases, with 9 bases left in between. The germline V gene encodes CDR1 GTSNPN and CDR2 SVGIG (reference sequence). There are 14 residues in the CDR3. The CDR3 DNA is TGTGCCTGGAGTGTACGGACTAACTACAATGAGCAGTTCTTC. Residues: CAWSVRTNYNEQFF.

The sample holds a few counts of this clonotype. The chain couples TRBV6-5 to TRBJ1-1; D possibly corresponds to TRBD1 (6 bases). The V gene's germline CDR1 is MNHEY and CDR2 SVGAGI. Trimming removed 0 bases at V and 3 bases at J, with 11 bases between. The length of the CDR3 is 15 residues. CDR3 sequence: CASSYSQGRDTEAFF. Here the CDR3 DNA reads TGTGCCAGCAGTTACTCGCAGGGGAGGGACACTGAAGCTTTCTTT.

This clonotype was counted between two and nine times. This chain joins TRBV9 and TRBJ2-7, with TRBD2 matching over 9 bases. This CDR3 has 15 amino acids. V lost 0 bases to trimming and J lost 3 bases; unmatched junction nucleotides: 4. In germline, CDR1 is SGDLS, CDR2 YYNGEE. Here the CDR3 reads CASSVADSGSYEQYF. In DNA form, the CDR3 reads TGTGCCAGCAGCGTAGCTGATAGCGGGAGCTACGAGCAGTACTTC.

Here the CDR3 DNA reads TGTGCCAGCAGCCGGACTAGCGGGCAAGAGACCCAGTACTTC. This sequence encodes CASSRTSGQETQYF. The chain combines TRBV7-2 with TRBJ2-5; 11 positions agree with TRBD2. There are 14 residues in the CDR3. The germline V gene has CDR1 SGHTA and CDR2 FQGNSA. J was trimmed by 2 bases and V by 5 bases; bases with no gene match: 1.

This clonotype was detected a few times. The chain has TRBV27 and TRBJ2-2; D is unresolved. This CDR3 contains 14 residues. Germline lookup yields CDR1 MNHEY and CDR2 SMNVEV (reference sequence). V was clipped by 5 bases and J by 1 base, with 8 bases between them. The DNA for the CDR3 is TGTGCCAGCAGTCCAAGACAGAACACCGGGGAGCTGTTTTTT. Translating it yields CASSPRQNTGELFF.

This clonotype was found a few times. The rearrangement links TRBV19 to TRBJ2-1; maybe TRBD1 (6 bases). The CDR3 spans 15 residues. The V and J ends lost 1 base and 5 bases respectively, with 12 bases between them. Germline V gene data show CDR1 as LNHDA and CDR2 as SQIVND (reference sequence). The CDR3, as DNA: TGTGCCAGTAGTATAGCGTGGGGACATAACAATGAGCAGTTCTTC. Translation: CASSIAWGHNNEQFF.

There are a few counts of this clonotype. The gene calls are TRBV7-9 and TRBJ2-1, with 8 bases aligning to TRBD1. The CDR3 consists of 16 residues. CDR1 is SEHNR, CDR2 FQNEAQ, per germline (reference sequence). Trimming took 1 base from V and 4 from J; bases not matched to a gene: 6. In DNA, the CDR3 is TGTGCCAGCAGCTTAGGGATGACAGGGGTGTACAATGAGCAGTTCTTC. Protein product: CASSLGMTGVYNEQFF.

This rearrangement joins TRBV29-1 to TRBJ2-7, with TRBD2 matching over 8 bases. The J segment lost 3 bases and the V segment lost 0 bases, leaving 4 bases of the junction unmatched. Germline V CDR1 and CDR2: SQVTM, ANQGSEA. CDR3 length: 14 residues. DNA for the CDR3: TGCAGCGTTGAAGAGCGGAGCGGGGGCTACGAGCAGTACTTC. Translating gives CSVEERSGGYEQYF.

The sample holds a few counts of this clonotype. The chain combines TRBV3-1 with TRBJ2-1; possible D gene TRBD2, 5 bases. V was pared by 9 bases and J by 4 bases, with 13 bases between. This CDR3 contains 13 residues. Germline CDR1 is LGHDT and CDR2 is YNNKEL (reference sequence). CDR3 residues: CASQPRGYNEQFF. DNA of the CDR3: TGTGCCAGTCAACCACGGGGATACAATGAGCAGTTCTTC.

The rearrangement links TRBV7-2 to TRBJ2-7; a possible D gene is TRBD2 (5 bases). Between the trimmed V and J ends, which lost 2 bases and 2 bases, there was a span of 16 bases. This CDR3 has 16 residues. Looked up from germline, CDR1 is SGHTA and CDR2 is FQGNSA. Written as DNA, the CDR3 is TGTGCCAGCAGCTTATCTGCGGCGGGCGTACCCTACGAGCAGTACTTC. Its translation is CASSLSAAGVPYEQYF.

V and J are TRBV11-3 and TRBJ2-3, with 10 bases matching TRBD2. Germline values: CDR1 SGHNT, CDR2 YENEEA. The CDR3 covers 16 residues. After removal of 1 base from V and 4 bases from J, the junction contained 5 bases not matched to a gene. Here the CDR3 DNA reads TGTGCCAGCAGCTTAGGGATAGCGGGGGGCCCAGATACGCAGTATTTT. Amino acid sequence: CASSLGIAGGPDTQYF.

The chain uses TRBV29-1 and TRBJ2-1, with D uncertain. The CDR3 totals 13 residues. From germline, CDR1 is SQVTM and CDR2 ANQGSEA. V shed 6 bases and J shed 5 bases, with 14 bases lying between them. The CDR3 spells CSVIGWLDNEQFF. DNA for the CDR3: TGCAGCGTGATTGGGTGGCTCGACAATGAGCAGTTCTTC.

The chain links TRBV7-9 to TRBJ1-1; unclear D gene. The V gene lost 8 bases and the J gene lost 0 bases, with 13 bases spanning the gap. Germline V CDR1 and CDR2: SEHNR, FQNEAQ (reference sequence). This CDR3 region has 14 residues. CDR3 DNA sequence: TGTGCCAGCCTTACCGCCGGGGTGAACACTGAAGCTTTCTTT. Translating gives CASLTAGVNTEAFF.

This chain uses TRBV25-1 with TRBJ2-7; tentatively, D is TRBD2 (5 bases). CDR3 length equals 16 residues. The V end lost 4 bases, the J end lost 2 bases, and 18 bases lay between the germline ends. In germline, CDR1 is MGHDK, CDR2 SYGVNS. The CDR3 region is CASSGRVLAGPYEQYF. Here the CDR3 DNA reads TGTGCCAGCAGTGGCCGGGTGCTAGCTGGTCCCTACGAGCAGTACTTC.

Only a few counts were recorded for this clonotype. The J gene is TRBJ2-1, the V gene TRBV5-6; D gene unclear. The ends were cut back, 4 bases at V and 0 bases at J, with 8 bases in the middle. Germline values: CDR1 SGHDT, CDR2 YYEEEE. The CDR3 totals 14 residues. As DNA, the CDR3 is TGTGCCAGCAGCAGGCCAGGCTCCTACAATGAGCAGTTCTTC. Encoded protein: CASSRPGSYNEQFF.

The table lists this clonotype with many counts. The chain employs TRBV29-1 and TRBJ2-3; 7 nucleotides agree with TRBD1. V lost 6 bases, J lost 0 bases, and 6 bases stayed unmatched. The CDR3 spans 14 residues. Per germline, CDR1 SQVTM and CDR2 ANQGSEA. For the CDR3, the DNA is TGCAGCGTCCCAGGGGGTAGAAGCACAGATACGCAGTATTTT. This codes for CSVPGGRSTDTQYF.